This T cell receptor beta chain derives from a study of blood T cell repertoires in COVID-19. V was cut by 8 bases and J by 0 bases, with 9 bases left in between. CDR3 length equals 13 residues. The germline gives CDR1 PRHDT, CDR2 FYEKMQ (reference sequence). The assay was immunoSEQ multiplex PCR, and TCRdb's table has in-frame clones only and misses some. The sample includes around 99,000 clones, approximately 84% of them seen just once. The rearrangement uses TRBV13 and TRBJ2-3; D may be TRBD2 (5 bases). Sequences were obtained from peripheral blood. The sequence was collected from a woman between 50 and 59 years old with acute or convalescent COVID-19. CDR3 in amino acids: CASRRGSTDTQYF. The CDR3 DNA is TGTGCCAGCCGACGAGGGAGCACAGATACGCAGTATTTT.